Listed below are T cell receptor beta chains from one sample, sequenced in a study of cytomegalovirus exposure and HLA in healthy donors. Some clones are missing from TCRdb's copy, which holds only in-frame ones; the method was immunoSEQ multiplex PCR. The sample contains some 100,000 clones, around 86% of which appear only once. The sample comprised PBMCs. The receptors were sampled from a woman in her 30s in good health and CMV-seronegative. CDR3s include the opening cysteine and the closing phenylalanine or tryptophan. D genes are given only for firm matches. Only some rows state a clone size, as once, few, many or a class for expanded clones.

d_gene: TRBD2
v_gene: TRBV19
abundance: -
j_gene: TRBJ2-5
CDR3aa: CASRGLAGRPGETQYF
CDR3nt: TGTGCCAGTAGGGGACTAGCGGGTCGACCCGGGGAGACCCAGTACTTC

d_gene: TRBD2
v_gene: TRBV11-2
abundance: -
j_gene: TRBJ2-1
CDR3aa: CASSHANLRDYPKGNEQFF
CDR3nt: TGTGCCAGCAGCCATGCCAATCTCCGGGACTACCCTAAAGGCAATGAGCAGTTCTTC

d_gene: TRBD2
v_gene: TRBV5-1
abundance: once
j_gene: TRBJ2-7
CDR3aa: CASSSHASGSYEQYF
CDR3nt: TGCGCCAGCAGTTCGCACGCTAGCGGGAGTTACGAGCAGTACTTC

d_gene: -
v_gene: TRBV7-3
abundance: once
j_gene: TRBJ1-5
CDR3aa: CASSRPHSNSNQPQHF
CDR3nt: TGTGCCAGCAGCCGTCCCCACTCCAATAGCAATCAGCCCCAGCATTTT

d_gene: -
v_gene: TRBV9
abundance: once
j_gene: TRBJ1-5
CDR3aa: CASSPTGDNQPQHF
CDR3nt: TGTGCCAGCAGCCCCACGGGGGACAATCAGCCCCAGCATTTT

d_gene: -
v_gene: TRBV19
abundance: -
j_gene: TRBJ1-1
CDR3aa: CASTEYTEAFF
CDR3nt: TGTGCCAGTACGGAGTACACTGAAGCTTTCTTT

d_gene: -
v_gene: TRBV7-9
abundance: -
j_gene: TRBJ2-3
CDR3aa: CASSFSGATDTQYF
CDR3nt: TGTGCCAGCAGCTTTAGCGGAGCCACAGATACGCAGTATTTT

d_gene: TRBD1
v_gene: TRBV18
abundance: few
j_gene: TRBJ1-1
CDR3aa: CASSPAGTGVPEAFF
CDR3nt: TGTGCCAGCTCACCAGCGGGGACAGGGGTTCCTGAAGCTTTCTTT

d_gene: -
v_gene: TRBV10-2
abundance: -
j_gene: TRBJ1-1
CDR3aa: CASSPYRNTEAFF
CDR3nt: TGCGCCAGCAGTCCATATAGGAACACTGAAGCTTTCTTT

d_gene: -
v_gene: TRBV5-1
abundance: -
j_gene: TRBJ2-5
CDR3aa: CASSKRIGGETQYF
CDR3nt: TGCGCCAGCAGCAAACGGATCGGCGGGGAGACCCAGTACTTC

d_gene: TRBD2
v_gene: TRBV7-6
abundance: few
j_gene: TRBJ2-3
CDR3aa: CASSPIIAGASTDTQYF
CDR3nt: TGTGCCAGCAGCCCGATCATAGCGGGCGCTAGCACAGATACGCAGTATTTT

d_gene: TRBD1
v_gene: TRBV18
abundance: -
j_gene: TRBJ2-7
CDR3aa: CASSPEGTGGHEQYF
CDR3nt: TGTGCCAGCTCACCTGAGGGTACAGGGGGCCACGAGCAGTACTTC

d_gene: -
v_gene: TRBV2
abundance: -
j_gene: TRBJ2-2
CDR3aa: CASSTRSGELFF
CDR3nt: TGTGCCAGCTCGACTCGCTCCGGGGAGCTGTTTTTT

d_gene: -
v_gene: TRBV7-2
abundance: -
j_gene: TRBJ1-2
CDR3aa: CASSLSNRQGRGGYTF
CDR3nt: TGTGCCAGCAGCTTATCTAACCGCCAGGGAAGGGGAGGCTACACCTTC

d_gene: TRBD1
v_gene: TRBV2
abundance: once
j_gene: TRBJ1-2
CDR3aa: CASRRQGSYGYTF
CDR3nt: TGTGCCAGCAGGAGACAGGGCTCCTATGGCTACACCTTC

d_gene: -
v_gene: TRBV4-1
abundance: -
j_gene: TRBJ2-3
CDR3aa: CASSYPGVKADTQYF
CDR3nt: TGCGCCAGCAGCTACCCGGGTGTAAAAGCAGATACGCAGTATTTT

d_gene: -
v_gene: TRBV4-1
abundance: -
j_gene: TRBJ1-2
CDR3aa: CASSQSGGVNYGYTF
CDR3nt: TGCGCCAGCAGCCAATCAGGAGGGGTTAACTATGGCTACACCTTC

d_gene: -
v_gene: TRBV5-5
abundance: once
j_gene: TRBJ2-3
CDR3aa: CASSLVRGQTDTQYF
CDR3nt: TGTGCCAGCAGCTTGGTGCGGGGCCAGACAGATACGCAGTATTTT

d_gene: TRBD2
v_gene: TRBV10-3
abundance: once
j_gene: TRBJ2-2
CDR3aa: CAIAQGLAGPNTGELFF
CDR3nt: TGTGCCATAGCGCAGGGACTAGCGGGACCTAACACCGGGGAGCTGTTTTTT

d_gene: TRBD1
v_gene: TRBV2
abundance: -
j_gene: TRBJ1-6
CDR3aa: CASRTRTGNNSPLHF
CDR3nt: TGTGCCAGCAGGACCCGGACAGGGAATAATTCACCCCTCCACTTT

d_gene: -
v_gene: TRBV25-1
abundance: -
j_gene: TRBJ1-1
CDR3aa: CASSSVGGTEAFF
CDR3nt: TGTGCCAGCAGTTCGGTAGGAGGCACTGAAGCTTTCTTT

d_gene: TRBD1
v_gene: TRBV10-1
abundance: -
j_gene: TRBJ2-7
CDR3aa: CASRSTGDSLTSGEYF
CDR3nt: TGCGCCAGCAGGTCGACCGGGGACAGCCTAACTTCCGGGGAGTACTTC

d_gene: -
v_gene: TRBV7-2
abundance: -
j_gene: TRBJ1-6
CDR3aa: CASSVGQINSPLHF
CDR3nt: TGTGCCAGCAGCGTCGGACAGATTAATTCACCCCTCCACTTT

d_gene: TRBD2
v_gene: TRBV5-4
abundance: few
j_gene: TRBJ2-3
CDR3aa: CASSFTGLAGVADTQYF
CDR3nt: TGTGCCAGCAGCTTTACCGGACTAGCGGGAGTGGCAGATACGCAGTATTTT

d_gene: -
v_gene: TRBV5-1
abundance: -
j_gene: TRBJ1-6
CDR3aa: CASSLESGNSPLHF
CDR3nt: TGCGCCAGCAGCTTGGAGTCCGGGAATTCACCCCTCCACTTT

d_gene: TRBD2
v_gene: TRBV7-9
abundance: once
j_gene: TRBJ2-3
CDR3aa: CSSSFSGLAGNTQYF
CDR3nt: TGTTCCAGCAGCTTTTCGGGGCTAGCGGGAAATACGCAGTATTTT

d_gene: -
v_gene: TRBV6-1
abundance: -
j_gene: TRBJ1-5
CDR3aa: CASSGAPTNQPQHF
CDR3nt: TGTGCCAGCAGTGGAGCCCCCACAAATCAGCCCCAGCATTTT

d_gene: -
v_gene: TRBV30
abundance: -
j_gene: TRBJ2-1
CDR3aa: CAWSVPSGPYEQFF
CDR3nt: TGTGCCTGGAGTGTACCCAGCGGGCCCTATGAGCAGTTCTTC

d_gene: -
v_gene: TRBV6-5
abundance: -
j_gene: TRBJ2-7
CDR3aa: CASIPSLARGEQYF
CDR3nt: TGTGCCAGCATACCTAGCCTGGCTCGGGGCGAGCAGTACTTC

d_gene: TRBD1
v_gene: TRBV5-4
abundance: -
j_gene: TRBJ1-2
CDR3aa: CASSPGTGGDYGYTF
CDR3nt: TGTGCCAGCAGCCCCGGGACAGGGGGGGACTATGGCTACACCTTC

d_gene: TRBD1
v_gene: TRBV7-9
abundance: -
j_gene: TRBJ2-7
CDR3aa: CASSSDRLEQYF
CDR3nt: TGTGCCAGCAGCTCGGACAGGCTCGAGCAGTACTTC

d_gene: -
v_gene: TRBV11-2
abundance: -
j_gene: TRBJ2-7
CDR3aa: CASIAGRSSYEQYF
CDR3nt: TGTGCCAGCATCGCAGGGAGGAGCTCCTACGAGCAGTACTTC

d_gene: -
v_gene: TRBV4-1
abundance: -
j_gene: TRBJ2-5
CDR3aa: CASSRGRQGGGVGTQYF
CDR3nt: TGCGCCAGCAGCCGAGGGAGACAAGGGGGCGGGGTAGGGACCCAGTACTTC

d_gene: TRBD2
v_gene: TRBV5-1
abundance: once
j_gene: TRBJ2-3
CDR3aa: CASSSSGLAGWDTQYF
CDR3nt: TGCGCCAGCAGCTCGTCGGGGCTAGCGGGATGGGATACGCAGTATTTT

d_gene: -
v_gene: TRBV10-3
abundance: -
j_gene: TRBJ2-7
CDR3aa: CAIRDDKAPGEQYF
CDR3nt: TGTGCCATCCGAGATGACAAGGCCCCCGGCGAGCAGTACTTC

d_gene: TRBD2
v_gene: TRBV7-9
abundance: -
j_gene: TRBJ2-2
CDR3aa: CASSLLAGFNSAGELFF
CDR3nt: TGTGCCAGCAGCTTACTAGCGGGATTTAACTCCGCCGGGGAGCTGTTTTTT

d_gene: TRBD2
v_gene: TRBV7-2
abundance: -
j_gene: TRBJ2-1
CDR3aa: CASSYQRGREGPEQFF
CDR3nt: TGTGCCAGCAGCTACCAAAGGGGGCGGGAGGGCCCCGAGCAGTTCTTC

d_gene: -
v_gene: TRBV4-1
abundance: few
j_gene: TRBJ2-1
CDR3aa: CASSFLGRQDYNEQFF
CDR3nt: TGCGCCAGCAGTTTTCTGGGCAGGCAGGACTACAATGAGCAGTTCTTC

d_gene: TRBD1
v_gene: TRBV5-6
abundance: -
j_gene: TRBJ2-7
CDR3aa: CASSFLGQGREQYF
CDR3nt: TGTGCCAGCAGCTTCTTGGGACAGGGACGCGAGCAGTACTTC